This T cell receptor beta chain was profiled in a study of cytomegalovirus exposure and HLA in healthy donors. Using immunoSEQ multiplex PCR, the repertoire was profiled, and TCRdb retains in-frame clones only, with some absent. This sample has 110,000 to 150,000 clones, with roughly four fifths found just once. Germline loops: CDR1 MNHNS, CDR2 SASEGT. The CDR3 extends over 14 amino acids. Deletions cut 4 bases from V and 5 bases from J, with 11 bases between. The chain is built from TRBV6-1 and TRBJ2-2; maybe TRBD1 (6 bases). Sample: PBMCs. This receptor was taken from a woman younger than 45 in good health and CMV-seronegative. CDR3 amino acids: CASSATGPTGELFF. In nucleotides, the CDR3 is TGTGCCAGCAGTGCCACAGGGCCGACCGGGGAGCTGTTTTTT.